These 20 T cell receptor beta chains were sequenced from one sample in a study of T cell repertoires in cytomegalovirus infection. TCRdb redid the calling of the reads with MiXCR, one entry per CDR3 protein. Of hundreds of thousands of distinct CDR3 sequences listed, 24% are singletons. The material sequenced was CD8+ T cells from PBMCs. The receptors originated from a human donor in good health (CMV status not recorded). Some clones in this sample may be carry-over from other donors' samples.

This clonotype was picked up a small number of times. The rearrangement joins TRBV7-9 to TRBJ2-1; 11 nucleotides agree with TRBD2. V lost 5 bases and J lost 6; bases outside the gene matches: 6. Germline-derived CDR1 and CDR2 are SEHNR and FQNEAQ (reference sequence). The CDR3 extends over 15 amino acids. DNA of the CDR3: TGTGCCAGCAGCCCTGTAGCGGGGGGGATCAATGAGCAGTTCTTC. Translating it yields CASSPVAGGINEQFF.

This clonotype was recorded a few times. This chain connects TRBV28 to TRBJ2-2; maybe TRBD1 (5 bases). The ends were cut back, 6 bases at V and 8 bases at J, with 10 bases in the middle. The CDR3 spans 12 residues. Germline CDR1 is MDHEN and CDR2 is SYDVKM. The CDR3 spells CASRPGYGELFF. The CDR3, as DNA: TGTGCCAGCAGACCAGGGTATGGGGAGCTGTTTTTT.

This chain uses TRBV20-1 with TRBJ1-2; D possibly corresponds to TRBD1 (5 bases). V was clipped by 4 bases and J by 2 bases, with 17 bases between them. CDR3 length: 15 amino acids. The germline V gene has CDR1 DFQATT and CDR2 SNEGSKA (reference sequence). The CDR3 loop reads CSATPPGDRNYGYTF. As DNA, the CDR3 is TGCAGTGCTACCCCTCCTGGGGACCGAAACTATGGCTACACCTTC.

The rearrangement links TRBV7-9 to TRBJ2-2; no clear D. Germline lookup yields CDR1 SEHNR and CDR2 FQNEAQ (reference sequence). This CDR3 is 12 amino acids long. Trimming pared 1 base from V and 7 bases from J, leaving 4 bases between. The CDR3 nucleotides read TGTGCCAGCAGCTTAGAAGGCGGGGAGCTGTTTTTT. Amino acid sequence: CASSLEGGELFF.

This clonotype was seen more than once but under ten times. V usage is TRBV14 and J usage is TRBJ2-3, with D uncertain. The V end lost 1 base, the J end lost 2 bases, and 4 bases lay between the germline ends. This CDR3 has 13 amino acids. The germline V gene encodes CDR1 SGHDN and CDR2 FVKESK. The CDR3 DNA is TGTGCCAGCAGCCAAGCTTTCACAGATACGCAGTATTTT. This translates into CASSQAFTDTQYF.

The CDR3 DNA is TGCGCCAGACCCATAGATACGCAGTATTTT. Translating gives CARPIDTQYF. The rearrangement links TRBV5-1 to TRBJ2-3; D unresolved. In germline, CDR1 is SGHRS, CDR2 YFSETQ. This CDR3 region has 10 residues. The germline V and J ends were trimmed by 8 bases and 5 bases, with 6 bases remaining between them.

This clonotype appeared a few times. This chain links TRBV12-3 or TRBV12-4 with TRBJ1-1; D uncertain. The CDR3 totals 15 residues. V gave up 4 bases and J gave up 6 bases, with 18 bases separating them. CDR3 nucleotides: TGTGCCAGCAGTTCCCCAACGAAAGTGTACGCTGAAGCTTTCTTT. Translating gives CASSSPTKVYAEAFF.

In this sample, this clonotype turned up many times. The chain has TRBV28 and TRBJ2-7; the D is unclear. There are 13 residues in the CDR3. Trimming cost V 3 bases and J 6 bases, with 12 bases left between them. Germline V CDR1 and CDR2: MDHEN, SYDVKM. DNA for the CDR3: TGTGCCAGCAGTTTTGATCCCAGGAGCGAGCAGTACGTC. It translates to CASSFDPRSEQYV.

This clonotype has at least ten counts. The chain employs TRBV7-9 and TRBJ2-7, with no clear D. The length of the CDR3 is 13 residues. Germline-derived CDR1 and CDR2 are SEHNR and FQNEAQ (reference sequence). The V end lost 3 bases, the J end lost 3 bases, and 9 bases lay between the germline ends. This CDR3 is CASSFMGIYEQYF. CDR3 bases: TGTGCCAGCAGCTTTATGGGAATCTACGAGCAGTACTTC.

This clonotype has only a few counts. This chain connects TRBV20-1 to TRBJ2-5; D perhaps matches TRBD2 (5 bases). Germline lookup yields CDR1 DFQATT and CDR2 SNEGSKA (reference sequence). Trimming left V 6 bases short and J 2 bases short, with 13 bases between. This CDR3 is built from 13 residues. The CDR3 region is CSAPSGGQETQYF. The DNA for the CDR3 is TGCAGTGCCCCCTCAGGAGGACAAGAGACCCAGTACTTC.

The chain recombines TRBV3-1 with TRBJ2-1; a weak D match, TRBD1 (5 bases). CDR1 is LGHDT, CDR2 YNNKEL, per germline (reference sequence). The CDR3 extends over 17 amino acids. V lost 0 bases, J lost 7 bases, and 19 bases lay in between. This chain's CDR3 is CASSQDIGQGLRNEQFF. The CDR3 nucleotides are TGTGCCAGCAGCCAAGATATAGGTCAGGGTCTAAGGAATGAGCAGTTCTTC.

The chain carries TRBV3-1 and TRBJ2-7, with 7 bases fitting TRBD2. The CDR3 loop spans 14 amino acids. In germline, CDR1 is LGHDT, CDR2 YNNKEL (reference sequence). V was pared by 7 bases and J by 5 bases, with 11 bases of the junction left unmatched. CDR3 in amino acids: CASTRREGRDEQYF. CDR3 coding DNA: TGTGCCAGCACCCGAAGGGAGGGACGAGACGAGCAGTACTTC.

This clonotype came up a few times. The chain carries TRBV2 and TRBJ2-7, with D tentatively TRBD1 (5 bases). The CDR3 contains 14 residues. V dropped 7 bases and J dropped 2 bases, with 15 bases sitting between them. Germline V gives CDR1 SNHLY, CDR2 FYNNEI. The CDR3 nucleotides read TGTGCCAGCATTACTGGACATACGGCCTACGAGCAGTACTTC. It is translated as CASITGHTAYEQYF.

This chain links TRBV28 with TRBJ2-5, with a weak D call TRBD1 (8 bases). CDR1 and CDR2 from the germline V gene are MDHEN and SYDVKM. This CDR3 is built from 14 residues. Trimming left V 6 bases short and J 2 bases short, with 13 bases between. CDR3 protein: CASSPQGGQETQYF. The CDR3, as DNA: TGTGCCAGCAGCCCACAGGGGGGGCAAGAGACCCAGTACTTC.

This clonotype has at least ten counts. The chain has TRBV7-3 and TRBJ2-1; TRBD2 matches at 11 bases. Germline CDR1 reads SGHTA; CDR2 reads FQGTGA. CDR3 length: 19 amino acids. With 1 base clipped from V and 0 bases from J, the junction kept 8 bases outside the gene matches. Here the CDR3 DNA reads TGTGCCAGCAGCTTAAACCCTAGCGGGGGGCAGAGCTCCTACAATGAGCAGTTCTTC. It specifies CASSLNPSGGQSSYNEQFF.

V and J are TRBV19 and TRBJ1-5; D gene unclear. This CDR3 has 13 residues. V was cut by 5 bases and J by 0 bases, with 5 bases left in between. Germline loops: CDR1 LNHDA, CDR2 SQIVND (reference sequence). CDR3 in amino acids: CASSSNSNQPQHF. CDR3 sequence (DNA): TGTGCCAGTAGTTCAAATAGCAATCAGCCCCAGCATTTT.

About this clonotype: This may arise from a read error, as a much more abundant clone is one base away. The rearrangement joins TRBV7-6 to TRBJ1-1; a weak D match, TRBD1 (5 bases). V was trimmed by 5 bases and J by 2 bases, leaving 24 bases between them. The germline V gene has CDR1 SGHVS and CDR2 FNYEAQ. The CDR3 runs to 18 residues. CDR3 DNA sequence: TGTGCCAGCAGCCCATTTCCAGTGGGCCGGAGGGACAACACTGAAGCTTTCTTT. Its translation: CASSPFPVGRRDNTEAFF. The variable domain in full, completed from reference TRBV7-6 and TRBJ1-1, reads GAGVSQSPRYKVTKRGQDVALRCDPISGHVSLYWYRQALGQGPEFLTYFNYEAQQDKSGLPNDRFSAERPEGSISTLTIQRTEQRDSAMYRCASSPFPVGRRDNTEAFFGQGTRLTVV.

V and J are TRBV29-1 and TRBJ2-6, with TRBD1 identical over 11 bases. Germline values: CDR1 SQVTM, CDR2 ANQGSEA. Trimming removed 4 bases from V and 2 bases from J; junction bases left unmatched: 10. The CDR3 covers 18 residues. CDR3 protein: CSVVEFPGQGAGANVLTF. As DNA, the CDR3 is TGCAGCGTTGTGGAGTTTCCGGGACAGGGGGCTGGGGCCAACGTCCTGACTTTC.

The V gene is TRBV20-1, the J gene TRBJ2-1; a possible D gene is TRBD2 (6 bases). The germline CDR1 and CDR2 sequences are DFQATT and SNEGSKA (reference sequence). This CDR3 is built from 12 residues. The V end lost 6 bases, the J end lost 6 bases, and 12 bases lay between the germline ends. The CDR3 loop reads CSARDLGNEQFF. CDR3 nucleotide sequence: TGCAGTGCAAGGGACTTAGGCAATGAGCAGTTCTTC.

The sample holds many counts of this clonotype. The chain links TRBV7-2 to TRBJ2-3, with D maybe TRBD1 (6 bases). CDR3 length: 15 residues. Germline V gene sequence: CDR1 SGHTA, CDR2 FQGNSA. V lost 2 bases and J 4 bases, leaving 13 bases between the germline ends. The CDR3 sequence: CASSLSPGAADTQYF. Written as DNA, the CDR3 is TGTGCCAGCAGCTTATCGCCAGGGGCCGCAGATACGCAGTATTTT. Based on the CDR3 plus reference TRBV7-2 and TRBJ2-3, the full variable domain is GAGVSQSPSNKVTEKGKDVELRCDPISGHTALYWYRQSLGQGLEFLIYFQGNSAPDKSGLPSDRFSAERTGGSVSTLTIQRTQQEDSAVYLCASSLSPGAADTQYFGPGTRLTVL.